Included here is one T cell receptor (beta chain) sequence, with context. With 6 bases removed from V and 11 bases from J, the gap between germline ends came to 19 bases. The CDR3 covers 13 residues. This entry belongs to a study of T cell responses to AZD1222 COVID-19 vaccine. Only in-frame clones appear in the TCRdb table, and some are missing; sequencing was by immunoSEQ multiplex PCR. The repertoire has roughly 180,000 clones, roughly nine tenths of them found once; the top ten carry nearly 3.5%. The V call is TRBV12-3 or TRBV12-4, the J call TRBJ1-1, with D perhaps matching TRBD1 (5 bases). The source of this sequence is an adult who received the AZD1222 COVID-19 vaccine. The sequencing here drew on peripheral blood, taken 28 days after the second AZD1222 dose. The CDR3 loop is CASSPPLGRRAFF. CDR3 DNA sequence: TGTGCCAGCAGCCCCCCCTTGGGGCGGCGGGCTTTCTTT.